The 21 T cell receptor beta chains in this list originate from one sample, sequenced in a study of CD8+CD57+ T cells in acquired aplastic anemia. Patients chosen for sequencing had shown CD8+CD57+ cell expansion by flow cytometry. Profiling that covered TCR beta VDJ and CDR3 relied on genomic DNA as its template. MiXCR, applied by TCRdb to the reads, yields one record per CDR3 protein. The data show under 350,000 distinct CDR3 sequences, roughly 61% seen once. Source material: sorted CD4+, CD8+, or CD8+CD57+ T cells (not recorded which) from PBMCs. Receptor source: a human donor with aplastic anemia.

The rearrangement links TRBV20-1 to TRBJ1-1; D is unclear. Deletions cut 4 bases from V and 0 bases from J, with 9 bases between. The germline V gene encodes CDR1 DFQATT and CDR2 SNEGSKA (reference sequence). The CDR3 is made up of 13 amino acids. The DNA for the CDR3 is TGCAGTGCTACGCGATCAATGAACACTGAAGCTTTCTTT. It yields the protein CSATRSMNTEAFF.

Ten or more counts support this clonotype. This chain joins TRBV5-1 and TRBJ1-1, with a possible D match to TRBD1 (5 bases). The CDR3 totals 15 residues. V was clipped by 7 bases and J by 0 bases, with 16 bases between them. Germline V gene data show CDR1 as SGHRS and CDR2 as YFSETQ. In nucleotides, the CDR3 is TGCGCCAGCTCCCTAATGGGGGGAATGAACACTGAAGCTTTCTTT. This gives the protein CASSLMGGMNTEAFF.

The chain links TRBV9 to TRBJ2-2; D remains unclear. The CDR3 consists of 12 residues. Trimming pared 0 bases from V and 6 bases from J, leaving 3 bases between. Germline CDR1 reads SGDLS; CDR2 reads YYNGEE. The CDR3 is CASSVVAGELFF. The CDR3 bases are TGTGCCAGCAGCGTAGTGGCCGGGGAGCTGTTTTTT. The full variable domain, in which reference TRBV9 and TRBJ2-2 provide the parts outside the CDR3, is DSGVTQTPKHLITATGQRVTLRCSPRSGDLSVYWYQQSLDQGLQFLIQYYNGEERAKGNILERFSAQQFPDLHSELNLSSLELGDSALYFCASSVVAGELFFGEGSRLTVL.

The genes are TRBV10-3 and TRBJ1-6, with 10 bases identical to TRBD1. J gave up 0 bases and V 6 bases, and 8 bases lay outside the gene matches. The CDR3 covers 18 residues. Germline V gene data show CDR1 as ENHRY and CDR2 as SYGVKD. For the CDR3, the DNA is TGTGCCATCAGAAGGACAGGGGGGGGTGGCTCCTATAATTCACCCCTCCACTTT. Protein: CAIRRTGGGGSYNSPLHF.

This clonotype was detected many times. V is TRBV7-9 and J is TRBJ2-5, with D perhaps matching TRBD1 (6 bases). Looked up from germline, CDR1 is SEHNR and CDR2 is FQNEAQ (reference sequence). This CDR3 region has 16 residues. V dropped 4 bases and J dropped 4 bases, with 19 bases sitting between them. The DNA of the CDR3 is TGTGCCAGCAGCTCGGGACCCGGGACACTGGGAGAGACCCAGTACTTC. This gives the protein CASSSGPGTLGETQYF. Full variable domain (outside the CDR3, taken from reference TRBV7-9 and TRBJ2-5): DTGVSQNPRHKITKRGQNVTFRCDPISEHNRLYWYRQTLGQGPEFLTYFQNEAQLEKSRLLSDRFSAERPKGSFSTLEIQRTEQGDSAMYLCASSSGPGTLGETQYFGPGTRLLVL.

About this clonotype: A junction boundary mismatches the germline segment, possibly from a read error. The genes are TRBV4-2 and TRBJ2-5; D gene ambiguous. The V gene's germline CDR1 is LGHNA and CDR2 YNFKEQ. This CDR3 is built from 13 residues. Here the CDR3 reads CASSSLRQTAPSF. In nucleotides, the CDR3 is TGTGCCAGCAGCTCCCTTCGACAAACCGCCCCAAGCTTC.

About this clonotype: Germline is not matched at one junction end, which may reflect a read error. The chain combines TRBV7-2 with TRBJ1-2, with TRBD1 matching over 12 bases. The germline CDR1 and CDR2 sequences are SGHTA and FQGNSA. This CDR3 has 14 amino acids. The chain's CDR3 is CASSPGTGGSGYTF. CDR3 in DNA: TGCGCCAGCAGCCCTGGGACAGGGGGCTCTGGCTACACCTTC.

This chain connects TRBV20-1 to TRBJ2-4, with D maybe TRBD1 (7 bases). Trimming pared 6 bases from V and 6 bases from J, leaving 18 bases between. This CDR3 is built from 14 residues. Germline-derived CDR1 and CDR2 are DFQATT and SNEGSKA (reference sequence). The DNA of the CDR3 is TGCAGTGCCGGGAGCGACAGGGTGGGAAACATTCAGTACTTC. It translates to CSAGSDRVGNIQYF.

This clonotype was found a few times. CDR3 DNA: TGCGCCAGCAGCTTGGCGGGCAGGGACTACGAGCAGTACTTC. Translated, it gives CASSLAGRDYEQYF. This sequence joins TRBV5-1 and TRBJ2-7, with D possibly matching TRBD1 (5 bases). The CDR3 has 14 amino acids. The V gene's germline CDR1 is SGHRS and CDR2 YFSETQ. V dropped 0 bases and J dropped 3 bases, with 10 bases sitting between them.

This clonotype was recorded a few times. V and J are TRBV7-8 and TRBJ1-6, with D unresolved. Germline CDR1 and CDR2: SGHVS and FQNEAQ. The CDR3 loop spans 11 amino acids. Trimming took off 7 bases at V and 9 bases at J, with 7 bases between the two ends. The CDR3 here is CASNERSPLHF. In DNA, the CDR3 is TGTGCCAGCAACGAACGTTCACCCCTCCACTTT.

This clonotype appeared many times. The V gene is TRBV7-9, the J gene TRBJ2-7, with D uncertain. V was trimmed by 3 bases and J by 2 bases, leaving 5 bases between them. CDR3 length equals 12 residues. Germline lookup yields CDR1 SEHNR and CDR2 FQNEAQ (reference sequence). CDR3 nucleotides: TGTGCCAGCAGCTTGACGGCCTACGAGCAGTACTTC. Protein: CASSLTAYEQYF.

The V and J genes are TRBV5-1 and TRBJ1-1; 8 bases agree with TRBD1. CDR1 is SGHRS and CDR2 is YFSETQ in the germline V gene. The CDR3 totals 15 residues. J was trimmed by 5 bases and V by 5 bases; bases with no gene match: 11. CDR3 nucleotide sequence: TGCGCCAGCAGTTTCGGAGACAGGGGAAGTACTGAAGCTTTCTTT. Protein sequence: CASSFGDRGSTEAFF.

This chain connects TRBV2 to TRBJ2-5; 10 bases agree with TRBD2. The CDR3 loop spans 15 amino acids. V lost 6 bases to trimming and J lost 5 bases; unmatched junction nucleotides: 9. The germline V gene has CDR1 SNHLY and CDR2 FYNNEI. The DNA of the CDR3 is TGTGCCAGCAGAATAGGGACTAGCGTCGGGGAGACCCAGTACTTC. It yields the protein CASRIGTSVGETQYF. The full variable domain, in which reference TRBV2 and TRBJ2-5 provide the parts outside the CDR3, is EPEVTQTPSHQVTQMGQEVILRCVPISNHLYFYWYRQILGQKVEFLVSFYNNEISEKSEIFDDQFSVERPDGSNFTLKIRSTKLEDSAMYFCASRIGTSVGETQYFGPGTRLLVL.

This clonotype was observed a few times. This rearrangement joins TRBV2 to TRBJ2-7, with no clear D. The CDR3 is 13 residues long. V gave up 6 bases and J gave up 1 base, with 10 bases separating them. Germline CDR1 reads SNHLY; CDR2 reads FYNNEI. The CDR3 spells CASSSTASYEQYF. In DNA, the CDR3 is TGTGCCAGCAGCTCGACGGCATCCTACGAGCAGTACTTC.

The chain recombines TRBV7-8 with TRBJ2-7; D call uncertain. The CDR3 length is 12 residues. The germline V gene encodes CDR1 SGHVS and CDR2 FQNEAQ. V shed 1 base and J shed 5 bases, with 6 bases lying between them. This CDR3 reads CASSLVGDEQYF. The CDR3 DNA sequence: TGTGCCAGCAGCTTAGTCGGCGACGAGCAGTACTTC.

J is TRBJ2-7 and V is TRBV10-3; no clear D. The CDR3 is 13 residues long. Germline assignment: CDR1 ENHRY and CDR2 SYGVKD. Trimming removed 5 bases from V and 0 bases from J, with 8 bases in between. In DNA, the CDR3 is TGTGCCATCAGTCCGATCAGCTCCTACGAGCAGTACTTC. It is translated as CAISPISSYEQYF.

As concerns this clonotype: An end of the junction differs from the germline gene, which may be a read error. This rearrangement joins TRBV10-3 to TRBJ1-2; a weak D match, TRBD1 (5 bases). The V gene's germline CDR1 is ENHRY and CDR2 SYGVKD. CDR3 size: 13 residues. For the CDR3, the DNA is TGTGCCCTCAGGGAAGGGCCTAACTATGGCTACACCTTC. It encodes CALREGPNYGYTF.

J is TRBJ2-7 and V is TRBV12-3 or TRBV12-4; TRBD1 matches 7 bases. The CDR3 covers 14 residues. V lost 5 bases and J lost 3; bases outside the gene matches: 7. CDR3 loop: CASSRKTGNYEQYF. DNA for the CDR3: TGTGCCAGCAGTCGTAAGACAGGGAACTACGAGCAGTACTTC.

This clonotype was seen repeatedly, ten times or more. The chain carries TRBV10-1 and TRBJ2-3; maybe TRBD1 (5 bases). Germline V gene data show CDR1 as WNHNN and CDR2 as SYGVQD (reference sequence). CDR3 length: 17 residues. V lost 0 bases and J lost 4, with 17 bases in between. CDR3 nucleotides: TGCGCCAGCAGTGAGTCTGGTCCTAGGGGAAAACCAGATACGCAGTATTTT. It translates to CASSESGPRGKPDTQYF.

V and J are TRBV7-8 and TRBJ1-1; D is unclear. Trimming cost V 4 bases and J 3 bases, with 9 bases left between them. CDR1 and CDR2 from the germline V gene are SGHVS and FQNEAQ. This CDR3 has 13 amino acids. The CDR3: CASSYGRYTEAFF. DNA of the CDR3: TGTGCCAGCAGCTACGGACGGTACACTGAAGCTTTCTTT. The whole variable domain, filled in from reference TRBV7-8 and TRBJ1-1, reads GAGVSQSPRYKVAKRGQDVALRCDPISGHVSLFWYQQALGQGPEFLTYFQNEAQLDKSGLPSDRFFAERPEGSVSTLKIQRTQQEDSAVYLCASSYGRYTEAFFGQGTRLTVV.

This chain joins TRBV7-9 and TRBJ2-5; possibly TRBD1 for D (5 bases). V was shortened by 7 bases and J by 7 bases, with 25 bases between the two germline ends. This CDR3 has 16 residues. Germline V lookup: CDR1 SEHNR, CDR2 FQNEAQ (reference sequence). The CDR3 reads CASTKGAGNSQGTQYF. CDR3 in DNA: TGTGCCAGCACCAAAGGGGCAGGGAATAGTCAGGGGACCCAGTACTTC.